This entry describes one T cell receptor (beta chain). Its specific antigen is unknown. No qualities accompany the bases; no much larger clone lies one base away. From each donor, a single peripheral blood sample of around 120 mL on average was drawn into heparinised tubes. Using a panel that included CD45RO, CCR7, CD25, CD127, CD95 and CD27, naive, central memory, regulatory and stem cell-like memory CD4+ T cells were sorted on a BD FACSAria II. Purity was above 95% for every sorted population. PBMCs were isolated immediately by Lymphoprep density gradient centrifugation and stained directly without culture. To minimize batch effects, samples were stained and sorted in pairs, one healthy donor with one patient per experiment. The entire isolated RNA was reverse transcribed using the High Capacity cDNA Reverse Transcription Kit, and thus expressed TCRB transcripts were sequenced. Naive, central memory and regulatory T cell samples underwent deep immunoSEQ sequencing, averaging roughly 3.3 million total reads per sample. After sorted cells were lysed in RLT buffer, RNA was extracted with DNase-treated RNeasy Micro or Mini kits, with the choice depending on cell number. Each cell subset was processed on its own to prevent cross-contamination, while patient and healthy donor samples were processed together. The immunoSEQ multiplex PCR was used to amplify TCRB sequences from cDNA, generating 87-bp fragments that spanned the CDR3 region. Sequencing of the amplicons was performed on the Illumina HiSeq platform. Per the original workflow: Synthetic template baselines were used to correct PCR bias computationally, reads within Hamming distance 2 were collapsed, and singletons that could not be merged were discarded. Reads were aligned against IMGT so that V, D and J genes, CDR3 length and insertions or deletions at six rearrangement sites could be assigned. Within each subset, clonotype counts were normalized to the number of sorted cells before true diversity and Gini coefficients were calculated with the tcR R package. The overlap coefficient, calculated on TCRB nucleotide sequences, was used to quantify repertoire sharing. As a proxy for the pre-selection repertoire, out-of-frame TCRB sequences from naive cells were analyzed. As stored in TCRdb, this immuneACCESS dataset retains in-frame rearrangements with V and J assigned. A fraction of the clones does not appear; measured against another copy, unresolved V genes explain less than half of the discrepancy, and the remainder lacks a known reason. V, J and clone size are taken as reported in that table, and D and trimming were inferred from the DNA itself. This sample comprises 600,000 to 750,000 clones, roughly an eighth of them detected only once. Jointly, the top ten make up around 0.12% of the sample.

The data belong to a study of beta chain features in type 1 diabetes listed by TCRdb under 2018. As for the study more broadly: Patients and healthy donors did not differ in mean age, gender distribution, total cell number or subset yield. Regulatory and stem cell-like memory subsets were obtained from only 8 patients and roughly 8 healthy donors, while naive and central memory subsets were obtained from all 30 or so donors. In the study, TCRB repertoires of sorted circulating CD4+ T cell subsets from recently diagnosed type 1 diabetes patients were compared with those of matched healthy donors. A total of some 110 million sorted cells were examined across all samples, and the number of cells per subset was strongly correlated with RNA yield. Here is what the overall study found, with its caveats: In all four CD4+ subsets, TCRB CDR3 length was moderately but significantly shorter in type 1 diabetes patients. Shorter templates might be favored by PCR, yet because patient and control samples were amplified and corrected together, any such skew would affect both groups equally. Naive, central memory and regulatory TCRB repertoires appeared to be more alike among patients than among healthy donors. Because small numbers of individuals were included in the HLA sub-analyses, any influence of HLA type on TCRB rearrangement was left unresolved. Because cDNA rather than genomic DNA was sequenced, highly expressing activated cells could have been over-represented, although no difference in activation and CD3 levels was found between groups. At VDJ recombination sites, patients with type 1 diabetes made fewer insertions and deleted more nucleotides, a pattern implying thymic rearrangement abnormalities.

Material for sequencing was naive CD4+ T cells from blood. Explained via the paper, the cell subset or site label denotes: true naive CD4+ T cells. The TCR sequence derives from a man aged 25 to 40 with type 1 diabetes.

The CDR3 here reads CASSPRTGLQETQYF. The nucleotide sequence is given as TGTGCCAGCAGCCCCCGGACAGGGCTACAAGAGACCCAGTACTTC. Here the chain combines TRBV14 and TRBJ2-5; TRBD1 lines up with 8 middle nucleotides. V is cut back by 4 bases and J by 2 bases, with 6 bases in the junction unmatched. The CDR3 sequence holds 15 residues, the cysteine and phenylalanine included. Only the CDR3 part of the read is kept: 45 bases, read in frame from the first base. The germline V gene supplies CDR1 SGHDN and CDR2 FVKESK.